Listed here is a single T cell receptor beta chain. This clonotype was counted only a few times. Its antigen remains unidentified. No base quality values were provided; no much bigger clone lies one nucleotide off. The record originates from a study of vaccination and CD4 T cells after COVID-19 (dated by TCRdb to between 2021 and 2022). For context, the study as a whole: SARS-CoV-2 positivity had been established in the convalescent patients by nasal swab PCR, and mild disease was recorded in nine of these patients and severe disease in one. In control cultures, a CEFX viral epitope pool was used as positive control, an HIV-1 Nef peptide pool was used as negative control, or no peptide was added. Post-COVID blood samples were collected from convalescent patients a median of around 96 days after diagnosis, with a range of roughly 35 to 170 days. Culture stimuli were overlapping spike peptide pools from SARS-CoV-2 and from the common cold coronaviruses HCoV-NL63, HCoV-OC43 and HCoV-229E. Six males and four females were included in the convalescent cohort, with two Hispanic individuals, seven Caucasians, two Asians and one multiracial person represented. Participants received two doses of either the Pfizer-BioNTech BNT162b2 vaccine (n=8) or the Moderna mRNA-1273 vaccine (n=2). The time from the second vaccine dose to post-vaccine blood sampling had a median of roughly 72 days and ranged from roughly 13 to 241 days. In about 11 COVID-19 convalescent patients and a few infection-naive healthy vaccine recipients, the spike-specific CD4+ TCR repertoire before mRNA vaccination was compared with the repertoire after mRNA vaccination.

This specimen's treatment or condition label, per the study, means: approximately 9-day PBMC culture with coronavirus spike peptide pools or control peptides (ViraFEST assay). The study used the ViraFEST assay, which expanded antigen-specific T cells with peptide pools and then identified expanded clonotypes by TCR sequencing. The convalescent patients' positive SARS-CoV-2 PCR tests fell between March and December 2020, which was before the Alpha, Beta and Delta variants emerged in the United States. Each well held 2 million to 2.5 million PBMCs cultured with around 10 ug/ml peptide pools in IMDM containing approximately 4.8% human AB serum and around 10 IU/ml IL-2. Half of the culture medium was replaced with fresh IL-2-containing medium on days 3 and 7. After approximately eleven days of culture, CD4+ T cells were isolated by negative selection using the EasySep CD4+ T cell isolation kit. Ficoll-Paque Plus gradient centrifugation was used to isolate PBMCs from whole blood, and the isolated PBMCs were then either used fresh or cryopreserved at -140C. Triplicate wells were generally used for each culture condition.

Results the study describes overall, beyond this receptor: Although the median number of SARS-CoV-2-reactive clonotypes went up from roughly 22 after infection to 30 to 45 after vaccination, the increase was not significant. The study included relatively few convalescent patients and did not analyze early timepoints after natural infection. Nearly all vaccine-specific clones in convalescent patients (304 of 307) were mono-reactive for SARS-CoV-2 spike rather than cross-reactive with common cold coronaviruses. In convalescent patients, a median around 90% of post-vaccine SARS-CoV-2-reactive clones were detected only after vaccination, suggesting vaccine-specific priming.

Receptor libraries were prepared by PCR. TCR sequencing of DNA from cultured CD4+ T cells used the Oncomine TCR Beta short-read assay at the Johns Hopkins FTIC core. The QIAamp micro DNA kit was used to extract genomic DNA from the cultured CD4+ T cells. Oncomine TCR Beta libraries from cultured CD4+ T cells were pooled with unique dual indexes and sequenced on an Illumina iSeq 100. In the authors' own workflow: Non-productive sequences were removed, and CDR3s not starting with C, not ending with F or W, or shorter than 7 amino acids were discarded. Antigen-specific clonotypes were identified with the MANAFEST web application by comparing peptide-stimulated wells with reference and other culture wells. For a clone to be called positive, the clone needed an FDR below 0.05, an odds ratio above 5, and a productive frequency above 0.1% in at least two of three replicate wells. Clonotypes that were significantly expanded in both SARS-CoV-2 spike wells and at least one common cold coronavirus spike condition were defined as cross-reactive. CDR3 homology was assessed with Levenshtein distances (stringdist) and unrooted phylogenetic trees (ape) in R version 3.6.1. The raw public data were reprocessed by TCRdb itself: fastp quality trimming at Q25, MiXCR clonotype calling, in-frame beta chains only. Rows with a matching CDR3 protein are joined into one entry that keeps the most common DNA and genes. These V and J calls rely on TCRdb rather than the paper's analysis. A total of just under 20,000 distinct CDR3 sequences appear in this sample, more than 50% of them only once. The ten largest clones add up to 9.5% to 13% of the sample.

The CDR1 and CDR2 encoded by the germline V gene (reference sequence) are MNHEY and SMNVEV. V lost 10 bases and J lost 6 bases, and the count of bases not matched to a germline gene is 14. The CDR3 runs 15 amino acids, cysteine and phenylalanine included. Of the read, only the CDR3 DNA is kept; its 45 bases are in frame from base 1. In this chain, TRBV27 is recombined with TRBJ2-3; 9 middle bases align to TRBD1. The receptor was derived from a human donor who had recovered from COVID-19. The material sequenced was CD4+ T cells from blood, cultured in vitro. The CDR3 amino acid sequence is: CATYPGGQGMDTQYF. The nucleotide sequence reads as follows: TGTGCCACCTACCCGGGGGGACAGGGTATGGATACGCAGTATTTT.